This T cell receptor beta chain was sequenced in a study of sequential checkpoint blockade in melanoma. TCRdb's table, derived via immunoSEQ multiplex PCR, lists solely in-frame clones and lacks some. The repertoire includes about 29,000 clones, 60% to 85% of them detected once, and 13% sits in the top ten. Specified treatment: randomized to nivolumab then ipilimumab (arm A) or the reverse (arm B). Sequencing was performed on CD8+ T cells sorted from blood (inferred from file names), taken from a patient given nivolumab and ipilimumab in sequence. The source of this sequence is a human donor with melanoma.

CDR3 in amino acids: CASSLSNEQYF. In nucleotides, the CDR3 is TGTGCCAGCAGTCTATCTAACGAGCAGTACTTC. The chain carries TRBV28 and TRBJ2-7; D ambiguous. The germline CDR1 and CDR2 sequences are MDHEN and SYDVKM. The CDR3 is 11 amino acids. The V end was cut by 5 bases, the J end by 5 bases, with 7 bases between.